The clone carrying this TCR beta chain has ten or more counts. Its target is unknown. The record originates from a study of T cells in Graves' hyperthyroidism and ophthalmopathy. Amplified TCR beta CDR3 regions came from RNA transcripts. TCR CDR3 regions were first amplified by RT-PCR with HTBI primers. TCRdb processed the multiplex PCR reads anew with MiXCR; each CDR3 protein has one entry. The repertoire holds 650,000 to 700,000 distinct CDR3 sequences, with around 16% as singletons. V was clipped by 5 bases and J by 5 bases; unmatched bases: 28. This CDR3 comprises 22 residues. Germline-derived CDR1 and CDR2 are MNHNS and SASEGT. Whole-study results and caveats: From stable hyperthyroidism, ophthalmopathy was set apart by a 13 V-J model.

Graves' hyperthyroidism showing no ophthalmopathy progression within 18 months was considered stable. Patients with uncontrolled infections, other autoimmune diseases, pregnancy or lactation were excluded. Clinical symptoms, serum thyroxine, TRAb, thyroid ultrasound and orbital computed tomography established diagnosis. This sequence was found in a man aged 45-65 years with Graves' hyperthyroidism. Sequencing was performed on blood. The rearrangement joins TRBV6-1 to TRBJ1-1; 11 bases match TRBD1. The CDR3 region is CASSYSPGQGEVSPFEGTEAFF. The DNA of the CDR3 is TGTGCCAGCAGTTATAGCCCGGGACAGGGGGAGGTGAGTCCCTTTGAGGGTACTGAAGCTTTCTTT.